These 18 T cell receptor beta chains share one sample of origin, sequenced in a study of cytomegalovirus exposure and HLA in healthy donors. Primers included in the PCR were 60 Vbeta and 13 Jbeta primers. Clones were sequenced by immunoSEQ multiplex PCR, and TCRdb holds only the in-frame ones, with some missing. The data contain 55,000 or so clones, about 82% of them singletons. Specimen: PBMCs. These receptors all come from a man aged 25-40 years in good health and CMV-seronegative.

The V gene is TRBV5-1, the J gene TRBJ2-3; 10 bases fit TRBD2. From germline, CDR1 is SGHRS and CDR2 YFSETQ. The V and J ends lost 3 bases and 1 base, in that order; junction bases with no gene match: 2. This CDR3 is built from 15 residues. The CDR3, as DNA: TGCGCCAGCAGCTCTAGCGGGAGTCGCACAGATACGCAGTATTTT. It codes for CASSSSGSRTDTQYF.

This chain connects TRBV6-1 to TRBJ2-1; TRBD2 is a possible D gene (7 bases). V shed 2 bases and J shed 8 bases, with 16 bases lying between them. Germline V CDR1 and CDR2: MNHNS, SASEGT. The CDR3 is 15 residues long. CDR3 protein: CASSERGGLAYEQFF. DNA of the CDR3: TGTGCCAGCAGTGAAAGGGGGGGGTTAGCGTATGAGCAGTTCTTC.

The chain couples TRBV6-5 to TRBJ1-1; 8 nucleotides line up with TRBD1. The germline V gene encodes CDR1 MNHEY and CDR2 SVGAGI. The CDR3 contains 15 residues. V dropped 6 bases and J dropped 0; count of bases not matched to a gene: 6. CDR3: CASSHNRGVNTEAFF. The CDR3 coding sequence is TGTGCCAGCAGCCATAACAGGGGGGTGAACACTGAAGCTTTCTTT.

V usage is TRBV5-4 and J usage is TRBJ2-2, with a possible D match to TRBD2 (5 bases). The length of the CDR3 is 14 residues. The germline V gene encodes CDR1 SGHNT and CDR2 YYREEE (reference sequence). V was cut by 0 bases and J by 2 bases, with 5 bases left in between. The CDR3 nucleotides read TGTGCCAGCAGCTTGGGGACTAACACCGGGGAGCTGTTTTTT. Amino acid sequence: CASSLGTNTGELFF.

This chain uses TRBV10-3 with TRBJ1-1, with TRBD1 matching over 11 bases. The length of the CDR3 is 16 residues. From germline, CDR1 is ENHRY and CDR2 SYGVKD. Losses at the gene ends were 6 bases for V and 0 bases for J; bases not matched to a gene: 6. The CDR3 here is CAIRPGQGGMNTEAFF. CDR3 sequence (DNA): TGTGCCATCAGGCCGGGACAGGGGGGTATGAACACTGAAGCTTTCTTT.

This clone was counted once. The sample has other DNA sequences that encode this CDR3 too. The gene calls are TRBV18 and TRBJ2-5, with D tentatively TRBD1 (6 bases). V shed 4 bases and J shed 1 base, with 7 bases lying between them. The V gene's germline CDR1 is KGHSH and CDR2 LQKENI. CDR3 length: 13 residues. CDR3 bases: TGTGCCAGCTCACGGGACATCCAAGAGACCCAGTACTTC. Protein sequence: CASSRDIQETQYF.

The rearrangement uses TRBV6-5 and TRBJ1-1, with D possibly being TRBD1 (5 bases). The CDR3 spans 13 residues. Germline V CDR1 and CDR2: MNHEY, SVGAGI. Trimming took off 7 bases at V and 3 bases at J, with 12 bases between the two ends. The CDR3 sequence: CASTTDTYTEAFF. CDR3 DNA: TGTGCCAGCACTACGGACACTTACACTGAAGCTTTCTTT.

This clone was observed a single time. The chain carries TRBV19 and TRBJ2-1; D is possibly TRBD2 (6 bases). Germline CDR1 reads LNHDA; CDR2 reads SQIVND (reference sequence). The CDR3 runs to 12 residues. Trimming shortened V by 7 bases and J by 8 bases, and 12 bases separated the two germline ends. For the CDR3, the DNA is TGTGCCAGTATATCGGGAGAGTATGAGCAGTTCTTC. It is translated as CASISGEYEQFF.

The V call is TRBV7-2, the J call TRBJ2-1; possibly TRBD1 for D (5 bases). Germline-derived CDR1 and CDR2 are SGHTA and FQGNSA. V shed 3 bases and J shed 0 bases, with 12 bases lying between them. The CDR3 consists of 16 residues. The CDR3 sequence is CASSLGRGSSYNEQFF. The CDR3 region has the DNA TGTGCCAGCAGCTTGGGAAGGGGAAGCTCCTACAATGAGCAGTTCTTC.

This clone has just one count. V gene TRBV6-1 combines with J gene TRBJ1-2, with 9 bases fitting TRBD1. The CDR3 has 15 amino acids. Looked up from germline, CDR1 is MNHNS and CDR2 is SASEGT. Losses at the gene ends were 6 bases for V and 4 bases for J; bases not matched to a gene: 9. This chain's CDR3 is CASRTGGGIVYGYTF. In DNA, the CDR3 is TGTGCCAGCAGGACAGGGGGTGGTATCGTCTATGGCTACACCTTC.

V is TRBV18 and J is TRBJ2-1; unclear D gene. CDR1 KGHSH and CDR2 LQKENI come from the germline V gene. V was pared by 4 bases and J by 0 bases, with 7 bases between. The CDR3 covers 14 residues. CDR3 nucleotide sequence: TGTGCCAGCTCACAACAGAGCTCCTACAATGAGCAGTTCTTC. Translation: CASSQQSSYNEQFF.

The CDR3 protein is CASIWSTSTDTQYF. The CDR3 nucleotides are TGCGCCAGCATTTGGTCGACTAGCACAGATACGCAGTATTTT. The chain is built from TRBV10-2 and TRBJ2-3, with D unresolved. The CDR3 covers 14 residues. The V end lost 7 bases, the J end lost 0 bases, and 11 bases lay between the germline ends. Germline V gene lookup returns CDR1 WSHSY and CDR2 SAAADI.

The genes are TRBV14 and TRBJ2-7; TRBD2 might be the D (5 bases). The CDR3 has 12 residues. Trimming took 10 bases from V and 0 from J, leaving 10 bases between them. Germline V gene lookup returns CDR1 SGHDN and CDR2 FVKESK. The CDR3 here is CATGETSYEQYV. CDR3 bases: TGTGCCACCGGGGAGACCTCCTACGAGCAGTACGTC.

J is TRBJ1-5 and V is TRBV7-8; TRBD1 aligns across 7 bases. The CDR3 runs to 17 residues. J lost 0 bases, V lost 5 bases, and 10 bases had no gene match. The germline CDR1 and CDR2 sequences are SGHVS and FQNEAQ. The CDR3 is CASSLRDSYYSNQPQHF. In nucleotides, the CDR3 is TGTGCCAGCAGCCTTAGGGACAGCTACTATAGCAATCAGCCCCAGCATTTT.

This rearrangement joins TRBV5-4 to TRBJ1-3; 9 bases are shared with TRBD1. Germline V gene sequence: CDR1 SGHNT, CDR2 YYREEE (reference sequence). Trimming removed 4 bases from V and 0 bases from J; junction bases left unmatched: 8. The CDR3 is 17 residues long. The CDR3 nucleotides are TGTGCCAGCAGCCGTGCCGGGACAGGGTTCTCTGGAAACACCATATATTTT. Translation gives CASSRAGTGFSGNTIYF.

The chain employs TRBV30 and TRBJ1-3, with a tentative D call TRBD1 (6 bases). The germline V and J ends were trimmed by 2 bases and 0 bases, with 14 bases remaining between them. The CDR3 totals 16 residues. Germline V gene lookup returns CDR1 GTSNPN and CDR2 SVGIG (reference sequence). CDR3 protein: CAWSTDRTDSGNTIYF. The CDR3 bases are TGTGCCTGGAGTACCGACAGGACGGACTCTGGAAACACCATATATTTT.

The J gene is TRBJ2-1, the V gene TRBV29-1; D is possibly TRBD1 (5 bases). Looked up from germline, CDR1 is SQVTM and CDR2 is ANQGSEA. The length of the CDR3 is 12 residues. Deletions cut 3 bases from V and 5 bases from J, with 8 bases between. The CDR3 reads CSVEETDNEQFF. DNA for the CDR3: TGCAGCGTTGAGGAGACAGACAATGAGCAGTTCTTC.

This chain links TRBV27 with TRBJ1-4; D call uncertain. This CDR3 has 15 residues. Germline loops: CDR1 MNHEY, CDR2 SMNVEV (reference sequence). Trimming took 0 bases from V and 7 from J, leaving 12 bases between them. The CDR3 DNA reads as TGTGCCAGCAGTTTATCCCCGGGGTACGGTGAAAAACTGTTTTTT. Amino acids: CASSLSPGYGEKLFF.